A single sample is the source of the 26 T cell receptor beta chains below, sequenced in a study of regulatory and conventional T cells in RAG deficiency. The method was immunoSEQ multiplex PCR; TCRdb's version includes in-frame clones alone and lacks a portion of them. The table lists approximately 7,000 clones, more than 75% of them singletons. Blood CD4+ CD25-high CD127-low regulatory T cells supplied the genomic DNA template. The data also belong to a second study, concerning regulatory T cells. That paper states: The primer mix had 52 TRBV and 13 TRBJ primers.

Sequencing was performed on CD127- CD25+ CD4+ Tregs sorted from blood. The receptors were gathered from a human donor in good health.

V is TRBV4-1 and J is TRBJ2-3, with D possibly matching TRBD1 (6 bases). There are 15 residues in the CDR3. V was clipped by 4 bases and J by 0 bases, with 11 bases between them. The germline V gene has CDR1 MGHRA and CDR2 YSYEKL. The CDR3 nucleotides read TGCGCCAGCAGCCCGCGTAGGGGGAGCACAGATACGCAGTATTTT. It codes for CASSPRRGSTDTQYF.

The CDR3 loop reads CASSEQLGNTEAFF. The CDR3 DNA reads TGTGCCAGCAGTGAACAACTCGGGAACACTGAAGCTTTCTTT. The rearrangement uses TRBV6-1 and TRBJ1-1; D is unclear. Trimming left V 2 bases short and J 1 base short, with 8 bases between. Germline V CDR1 and CDR2: MNHNS, SASEGT. The CDR3 has 14 residues.

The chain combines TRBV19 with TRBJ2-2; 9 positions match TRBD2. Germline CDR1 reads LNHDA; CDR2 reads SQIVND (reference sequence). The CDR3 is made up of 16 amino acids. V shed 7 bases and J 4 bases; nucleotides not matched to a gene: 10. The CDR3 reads CASTPLAGVITGELFF. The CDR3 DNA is TGTGCCAGTACCCCTTTAGCGGGGGTCATCACCGGGGAGCTGTTTTTT.

The CDR3 here is CASTDREGNQPQHF. The DNA for the CDR3 is TGTGCCAGCACAGATAGGGAGGGCAATCAGCCCCAGCATTTT. This chain connects TRBV2 to TRBJ1-5; unclear D gene. This CDR3 comprises 14 residues. Trimming stripped 7 bases from V and 2 bases from J, with 12 bases between. CDR1 is SNHLY, CDR2 FYNNEI, per germline.

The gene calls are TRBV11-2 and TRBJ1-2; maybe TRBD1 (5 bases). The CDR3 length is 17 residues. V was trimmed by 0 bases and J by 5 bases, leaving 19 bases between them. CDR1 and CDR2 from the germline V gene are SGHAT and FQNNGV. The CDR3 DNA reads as TGTGCCAGCAGCTTAGATCTGGGGCACAGCCTTACTTATGGCTACACCTTC. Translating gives CASSLDLGHSLTYGYTF. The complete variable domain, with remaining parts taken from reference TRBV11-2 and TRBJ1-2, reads EAGVAQSPRYKIIEKRQSVAFWCNPISGHATLYWYQQILGQGPKLLIQFQNNGVVDDSQLPKDRFSAERLKGVDSTLKIQPAKLEDSAVYLCASSLDLGHSLTYGYTFGSGTRLTVV.

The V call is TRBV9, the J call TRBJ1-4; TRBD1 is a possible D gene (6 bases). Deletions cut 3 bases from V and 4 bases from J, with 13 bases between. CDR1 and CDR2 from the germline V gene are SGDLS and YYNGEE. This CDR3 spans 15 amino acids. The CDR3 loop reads CASSAGQSFNEKLFF. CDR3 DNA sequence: TGTGCCAGCAGCGCTGGACAGTCCTTTAATGAAAAACTGTTTTTT.

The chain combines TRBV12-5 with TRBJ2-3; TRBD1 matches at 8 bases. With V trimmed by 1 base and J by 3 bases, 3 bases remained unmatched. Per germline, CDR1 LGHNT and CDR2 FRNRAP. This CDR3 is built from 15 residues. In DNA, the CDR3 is TGTGCTAGTGGTTTGGGACAGGGGAGAACAGATACGCAGTATTTT. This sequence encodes CASGLGQGRTDTQYF.

CDR3 residues: CASSRGQGILSPLHF. The CDR3, as DNA: TGTGCCAGCAGCCGAGGACAGGGGATTTTGTCACCCCTCCACTTT. The gene calls are TRBV11-1 and TRBJ1-6, with TRBD1 identical over 9 bases. The CDR3 length is 15 residues. V was clipped by 5 bases and J by 10 bases; unmatched bases: 9. CDR1 is SGHAT, CDR2 FQDESV, per germline (reference sequence).

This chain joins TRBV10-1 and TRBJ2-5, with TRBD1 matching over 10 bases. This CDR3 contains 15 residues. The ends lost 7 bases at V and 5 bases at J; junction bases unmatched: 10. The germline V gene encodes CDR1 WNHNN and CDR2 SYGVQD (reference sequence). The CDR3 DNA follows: TGCGCCAGCAACAGACAGGGGGCAGGGTGGGAGACCCAGTACTTC. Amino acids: CASNRQGAGWETQYF.

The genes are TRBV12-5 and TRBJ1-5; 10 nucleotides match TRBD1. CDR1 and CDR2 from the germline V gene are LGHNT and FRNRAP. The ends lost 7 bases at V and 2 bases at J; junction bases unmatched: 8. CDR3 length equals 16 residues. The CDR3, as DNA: TGTGCTAGTGTCAGGGGGGACAGGGGAGGCAATCAGCCCCAGCATTTT. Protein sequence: CASVRGDRGGNQPQHF. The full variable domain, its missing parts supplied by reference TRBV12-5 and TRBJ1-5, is DARVTQTPRHKVTEMGQEVTMRCQPILGHNTVFWYRQTMMQGLELLAYFRNRAPLDDSGMPKDRFSAEMPDATLATLKIQPSEPRDSAVYFCASVRGDRGGNQPQHFGDGTRLSIL.

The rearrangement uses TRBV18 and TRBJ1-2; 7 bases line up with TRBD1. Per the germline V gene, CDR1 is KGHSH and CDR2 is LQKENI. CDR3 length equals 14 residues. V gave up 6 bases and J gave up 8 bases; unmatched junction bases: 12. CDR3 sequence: CASSDRAGLRGYTF. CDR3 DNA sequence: TGTGCCAGCTCTGACAGGGCTGGGCTGCGGGGCTACACCTTC.

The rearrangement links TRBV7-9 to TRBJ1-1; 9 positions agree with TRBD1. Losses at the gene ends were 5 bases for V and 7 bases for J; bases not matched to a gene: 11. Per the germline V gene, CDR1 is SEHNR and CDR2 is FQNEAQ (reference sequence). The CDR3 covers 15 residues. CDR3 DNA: TGTGCCAGCAGCCAATGGGACAGGGTGGGTAGTGAAGCTTTCTTT. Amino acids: CASSQWDRVGSEAFF.

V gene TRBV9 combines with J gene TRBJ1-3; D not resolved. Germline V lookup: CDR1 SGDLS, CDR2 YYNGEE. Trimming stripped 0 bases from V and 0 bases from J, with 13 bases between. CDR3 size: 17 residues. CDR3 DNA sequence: TGTGCCAGCAGCGTAGGTTGGGCCAGAACCTCTGGAAACACCATATATTTT. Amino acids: CASSVGWARTSGNTIYF.

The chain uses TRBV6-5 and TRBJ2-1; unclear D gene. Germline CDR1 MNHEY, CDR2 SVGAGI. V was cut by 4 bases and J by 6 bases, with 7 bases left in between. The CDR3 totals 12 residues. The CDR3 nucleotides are TGTGCCAGCAGTTCTACAGTCAATGAGCAGTTCTTC. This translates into CASSSTVNEQFF.

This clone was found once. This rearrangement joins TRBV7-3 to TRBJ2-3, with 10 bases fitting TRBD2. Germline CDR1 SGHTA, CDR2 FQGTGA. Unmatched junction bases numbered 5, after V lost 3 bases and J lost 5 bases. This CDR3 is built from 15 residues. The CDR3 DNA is TGTGCCAGCAGCTTTGCTAGCGGGGGAGGAGATACGCAGTATTTT. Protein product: CASSFASGGGDTQYF. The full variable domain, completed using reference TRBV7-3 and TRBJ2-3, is GAGVSQTPSNKVTEKGKYVELRCDPISGHTALYWYRQSLGQGPEFLIYFQGTGAADDSGLPNDRFFAVRPEGSVSTLKIQRTERGDSAVYLCASSFASGGGDTQYFGPGTRLTVL.

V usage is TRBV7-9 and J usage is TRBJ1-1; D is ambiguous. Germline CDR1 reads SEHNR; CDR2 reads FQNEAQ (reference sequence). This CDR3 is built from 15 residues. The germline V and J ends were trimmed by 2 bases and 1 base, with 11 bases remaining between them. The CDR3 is CASSLSLRGNTEAFF. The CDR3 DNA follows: TGTGCCAGCAGCTTATCTCTACGGGGGAACACTGAAGCTTTCTTT.

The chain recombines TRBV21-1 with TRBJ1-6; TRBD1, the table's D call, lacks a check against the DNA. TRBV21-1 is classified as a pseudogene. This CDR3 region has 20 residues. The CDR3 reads CASSKRGDRGRGIHNSPLHF. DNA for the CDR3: TGTGCCAGCAGCAAACGGGGGGACAGGGGGCGCGGAATCCATAATTCACCCCTCCACTTT.

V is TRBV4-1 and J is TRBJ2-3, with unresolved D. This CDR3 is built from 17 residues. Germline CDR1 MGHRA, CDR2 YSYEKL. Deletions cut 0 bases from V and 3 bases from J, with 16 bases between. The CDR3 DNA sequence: TGCGCCAGCAGCCAAGATGTCCTCACAGATGGTACAGATACGCAGTATTTT. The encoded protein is CASSQDVLTDGTDTQYF.

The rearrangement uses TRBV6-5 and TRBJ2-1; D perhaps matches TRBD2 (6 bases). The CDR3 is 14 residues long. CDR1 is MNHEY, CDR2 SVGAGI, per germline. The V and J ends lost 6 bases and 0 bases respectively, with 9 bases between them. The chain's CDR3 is CASSIGSSYNEQFF. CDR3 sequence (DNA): TGTGCCAGCAGCATCGGGAGCTCCTACAATGAGCAGTTCTTC.

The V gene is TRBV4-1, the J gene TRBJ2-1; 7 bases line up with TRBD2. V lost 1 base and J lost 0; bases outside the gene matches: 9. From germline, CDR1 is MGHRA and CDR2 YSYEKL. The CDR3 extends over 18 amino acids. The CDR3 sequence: CASSQGVVGGSSYNEQFF. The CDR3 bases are TGCGCCAGCAGCCAAGGTGTGGTTGGCGGGAGCTCCTACAATGAGCAGTTCTTC.

The CDR3 protein is CASSPFGPRLAGEQFF. Written as DNA, the CDR3 is TGTGCCAGCAGTCCGTTCGGGCCGAGACTAGCGGGTGAGCAGTTCTTC. This rearrangement joins TRBV27 to TRBJ2-1; 10 bases fit TRBD2. Germline CDR1 and CDR2: MNHEY and SMNVEV (reference sequence). The CDR3 contains 16 residues. V was pared by 5 bases and J by 9 bases, with 13 bases of the junction left unmatched.

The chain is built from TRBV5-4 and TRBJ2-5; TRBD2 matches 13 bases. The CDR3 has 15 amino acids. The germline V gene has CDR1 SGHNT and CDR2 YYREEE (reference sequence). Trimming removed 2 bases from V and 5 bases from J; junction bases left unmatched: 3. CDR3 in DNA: TGTGCCAGCAGCTTTGGACTAGCGGGGGCGGAGACCCAGTACTTC. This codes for CASSFGLAGAETQYF. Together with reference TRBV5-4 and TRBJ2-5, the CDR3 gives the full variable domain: ETGVTQSPTHLIKTRGQQVTLRCSSQSGHNTVSWYQQALGQGPQFIFQYYREEENGRGNFPPRFSGLQFPNYSSELNVNALELDDSALYLCASSFGLAGAETQYFGPGTRLLVL.

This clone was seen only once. CDR3 sequence: CASSVAGQQETQYF. The CDR3 bases are TGTGCCAGCAGCGTAGCTGGACAGCAAGAGACCCAGTACTTC. The chain combines TRBV9 with TRBJ2-5; D perhaps matches TRBD1 (6 bases). Germline assignment: CDR1 SGDLS and CDR2 YYNGEE. This CDR3 region has 14 residues. Trimming shortened V by 0 bases and J by 2 bases, and 8 bases separated the two germline ends.

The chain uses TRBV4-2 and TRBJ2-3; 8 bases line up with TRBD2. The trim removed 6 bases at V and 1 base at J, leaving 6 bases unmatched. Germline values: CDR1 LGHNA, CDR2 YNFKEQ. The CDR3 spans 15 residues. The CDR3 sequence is CASRSPAGGTDTQYF. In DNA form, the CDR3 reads TGTGCCAGCAGGAGCCCAGCGGGGGGCACAGATACGCAGTATTTT.

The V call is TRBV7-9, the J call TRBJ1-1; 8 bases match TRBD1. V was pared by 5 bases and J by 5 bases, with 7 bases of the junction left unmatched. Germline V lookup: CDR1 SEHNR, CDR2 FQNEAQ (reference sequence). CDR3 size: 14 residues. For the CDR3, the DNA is TGTGCCAGCAGCGCACAACAGGGGGGGACTGAAGCTTTCTTT. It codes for CASSAQQGGTEAFF.

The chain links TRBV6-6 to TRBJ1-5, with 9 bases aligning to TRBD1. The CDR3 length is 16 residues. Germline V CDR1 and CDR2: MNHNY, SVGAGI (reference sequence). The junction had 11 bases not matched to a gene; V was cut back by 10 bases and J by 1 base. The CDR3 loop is CATSRTGALSNQPQHF. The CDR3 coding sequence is TGTGCCACTTCCCGGACAGGGGCCTTGAGCAATCAGCCCCAGCATTTT.